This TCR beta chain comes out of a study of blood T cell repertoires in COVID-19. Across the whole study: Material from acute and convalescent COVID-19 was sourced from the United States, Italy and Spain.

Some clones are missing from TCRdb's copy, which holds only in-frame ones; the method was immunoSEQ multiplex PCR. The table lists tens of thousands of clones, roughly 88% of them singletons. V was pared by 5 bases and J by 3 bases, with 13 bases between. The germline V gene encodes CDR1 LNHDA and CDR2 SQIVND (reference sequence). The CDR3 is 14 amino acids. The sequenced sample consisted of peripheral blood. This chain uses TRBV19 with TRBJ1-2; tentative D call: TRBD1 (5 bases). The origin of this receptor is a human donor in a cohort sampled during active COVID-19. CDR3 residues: CASSRFSGDYGYTF. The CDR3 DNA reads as TGTGCCAGTAGTCGGTTTTCGGGGGACTATGGCTACACCTTC.